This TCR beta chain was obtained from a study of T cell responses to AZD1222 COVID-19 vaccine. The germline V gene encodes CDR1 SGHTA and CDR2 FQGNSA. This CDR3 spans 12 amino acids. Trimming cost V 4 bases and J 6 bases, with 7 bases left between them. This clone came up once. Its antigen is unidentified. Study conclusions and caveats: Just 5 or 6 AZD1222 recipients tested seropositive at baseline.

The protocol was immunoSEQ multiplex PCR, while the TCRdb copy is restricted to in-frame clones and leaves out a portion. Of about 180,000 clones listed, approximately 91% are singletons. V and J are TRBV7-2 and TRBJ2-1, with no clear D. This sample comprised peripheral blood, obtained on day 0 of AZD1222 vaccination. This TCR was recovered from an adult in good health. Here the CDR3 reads CASSSLGNEQFF. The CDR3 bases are TGTGCCAGCAGCTCCCTAGGCAATGAGCAGTTCTTC.